The rows below give T cell receptor beta chains drawn from one sample of a study of Ad26.COV2.S vaccination and SARS-CoV-2 variants. TCRdb's copy holds only in-frame clones and misses some; the assay was immunoSEQ multiplex PCR. The sample has about 440,000 clones; about 92% are singletons. The sample here was peripheral blood, taken in a trial of Ad26.COV2.S vaccine versus placebo. The receptors here all came from a person aged 18-65 years who received the Ad26.COV2.S COVID-19 vaccine or a placebo. The CDR3 runs from the conserved cysteine through the conserved F or W. The D gene is left open where the match is weak. Expanded clones get a size class; other rows say once, few or many, or leave the size out.

>14|TRBD1|TRBV3-1/TRBV3-2|once|TRBJ2-7
TGTGCCAGCAGCCAAGGACAGGGGGGAGGCGAGCAGTACTTC
CASSQGQGGGEQYF
>13|-|TRBV19|-|TRBJ1-5
TGTGCCAGTAGCTTAAGAGGGAGGCAGCCCCAGCATTTT
CASSLRGRQPQHF
>11|-|TRBV18|-|TRBJ2-5
TGTGCCAGCTCACCAGAAGAGACCCAGTACTTC
CASSPEETQYF
>15|TRBD1|TRBV6-1|-|TRBJ2-1
TGTGCCAGCAGTGAAGGGCCGGGACAGTACAATGAGCAGTTCTTC
CASSEGPGQYNEQFF
>12|-|TRBV5-8|-|TRBJ2-3
TGTGCCAGCAGCTTGAGGACAGATACGCAGTATTTT
CASSLRTDTQYF
>13|-|TRBV28|-|TRBJ1-1
TGTGCCAGCAGTTCTATGCTAGGGGGGGAGGCTTTCTTT
CASSSMLGGEAFF
>14|TRBD2|TRBV27|-|TRBJ2-3
TGTGCCATCGAGAGCGGGAGCCGCACAGATACGCAGTATTTT
CAIESGSRTDTQYF
>14|-|TRBV10-3|-|TRBJ2-3
TGTGCCATCAGTGAGTCCGGGATGACAGATACGCAGTATTTT
CAISESGMTDTQYF
>11|-|TRBV3-1/TRBV3-2|-|TRBJ2-5
TGTGCCAGCAGCCCCCCTGGGACCCAGTACTTC
CASSPPGTQYF
>14|TRBD1|TRBV5-1|-|TRBJ2-7
TGCGCCAGCAGCCCCGGGACAGGGGCCTACGAGCAGTACTTC
CASSPGTGAYEQYF
>14|-|TRBV15|-|TRBJ2-3
TGTGCCACCCGCGGGTCAGTGACTACAGATACGCAGTATTTT
CATRGSVTTDTQYF
>11|TRBD1|TRBV19|-|TRBJ1-1
TGTGCCAGTTATGACAGGGCTGGGGCTTTCTTT
CASYDRAGAFF
>16|TRBD1|TRBV19|-|TRBJ2-2
TGTGCCAGTATTCTGAGGACAGGGGTTACCACCGGGGAGCTGTTTTTT
CASILRTGVTTGELFF
>15|TRBD1|TRBV25-1|-|TRBJ1-4
TGTGCCAGCAGTGAATATGTGACAGGGGGTGAAAAACTGTTTTTT
CASSEYVTGGEKLFF
>15|TRBD1|TRBV9|-|TRBJ1-2
TGTGCCAGCAGCGTAGCCCCAGGGACAGGGTCTGGCTACACCTTC
CASSVAPGTGSGYTF
>16|-|TRBV24-1|-|TRBJ2-1
TGTGCCACCAGTGATTCGGGAGCTCCGTTGAGAAATGAGCAGTTCTTC
CATSDSGAPLRNEQFF
>16|-|TRBV18|once|TRBJ1-3
TGTGCCAGCTCACCTTACGACGGTGGCTCTGGAAACACCATATATTTT
CASSPYDGGSGNTIYF
>13|-|TRBV6-4|-|TRBJ2-5
TGTGCCAGCAGCGTACAGGCTCAAGAGACCCAGTACTTC
CASSVQAQETQYF
>13|-|TRBV28|-|TRBJ2-5
TGTGCCAGCAGTTTAGGGACCCAAGAGACCCAGTACTTC
CASSLGTQETQYF
>15|-|TRBV4-1|-|TRBJ2-1
TGCGCCAGTACTAGGCTAGCGTCTGCCTACAATGAGCAGTTCTTC
CASTRLASAYNEQFF
>16|-|TRBV15|-|TRBJ1-5
TGTGCCACCAGCAGAGCAGGGTCGAGAAGCAATCAGCCCCAGCATTTT
CATSRAGSRSNQPQHF
>15|-|TRBV10-3|-|TRBJ2-5
TGTGCCATCAGTCGTAACCCCAGAGGGGAGGAGACCCAGTACTTC
CAISRNPRGEETQYF
>19|TRBD2|TRBV9|-|TRBJ2-1
TGTGCCAGCAGCGTAGGACTAGCGGGAGGACCGGCGGTTGACAATGAGCAGTTCTTC
CASSVGLAGGPAVDNEQFF
>15|TRBD2|TRBV30|-|TRBJ2-3
TGTGCCTGGAGTGACCTAGCGGGAGGGCAGGATACGCAGTATTTT
CAWSDLAGGQDTQYF
>11|-|TRBV12-3/TRBV12-4|-|TRBJ2-5
TGTGCCAGCAGTTTCAAGGAGACCCAGTACTTC
CASSFKETQYF
>15|-|TRBV3-1/TRBV3-2|-|TRBJ1-2
TGTGCCAGCAGCCCCGGGATTTTGTACCTAGATGGCTACACCTTC
CASSPGILYLDGYTF
>14|TRBD1|TRBV28|-|TRBJ2-3
TGTGCCAGCAGTTTAGCTACGGGACAGGGTACGCAGTATTTT
CASSLATGQGTQYF
>14|TRBD2|TRBV20-1|-|TRBJ2-7
TGCAGTGCTAGTCCCCTAGCGGGGGGCTACGAGCAGTACTTC
CSASPLAGGYEQYF
>15|-|TRBV28|-|TRBJ2-2
TGTGCCAGCAGCCCGATGGGGCGGAACACCGGGGAGCTGTTTTTT
CASSPMGRNTGELFF
>16|TRBD1|TRBV7-9|few|TRBJ1-2
TGTGCCAGCAGCCCTTGGGACAGGGGTTTGGGATATGGCTACACCTTC
CASSPWDRGLGYGYTF